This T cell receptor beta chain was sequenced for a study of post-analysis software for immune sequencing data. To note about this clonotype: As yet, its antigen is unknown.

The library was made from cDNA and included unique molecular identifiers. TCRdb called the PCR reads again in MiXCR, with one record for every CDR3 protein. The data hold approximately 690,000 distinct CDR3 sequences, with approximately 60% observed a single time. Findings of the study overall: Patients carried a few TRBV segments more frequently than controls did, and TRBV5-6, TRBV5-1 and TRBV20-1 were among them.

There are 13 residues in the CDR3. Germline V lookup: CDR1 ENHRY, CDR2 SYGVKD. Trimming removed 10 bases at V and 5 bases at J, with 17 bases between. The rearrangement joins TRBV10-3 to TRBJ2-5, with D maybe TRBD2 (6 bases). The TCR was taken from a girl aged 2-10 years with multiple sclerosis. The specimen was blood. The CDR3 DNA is TGTGCCACCTGGGAGGACGCTCGGGAGACCCAGTACTTC. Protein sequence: CATWEDARETQYF.